Each of the 11 T cell receptor beta chains below was sequenced from the same sample in a study of low-dose radiotherapy and immunotherapy resistance in tumors. Both TCRalpha and TCRbeta chains were reverse transcribed with V-gene-specific primers. It was with a constant-region primer and a V-primer adapter that TCRs were amplified over roughly 19 PCR cycles. MiXCR, applied by TCRdb to the reads, yields one record per CDR3 protein. Seen here are about 6,600 distinct CDR3 sequences, approximately 53% observed once, and the top ten hold roughly 12%. Receptor source: a human donor with advanced metastatic prostate, ovarian, gallbladder or colorectal cancer (not recorded which). This table probably holds off-target reads from a library built for another chain.

V usage is TRBV4-2 and J usage is TRBJ2-1, with 13 positions matching TRBD2. This CDR3 spans 15 amino acids. The J segment lost 7 bases and the V segment lost 4 bases, leaving 4 bases of the junction unmatched. Germline CDR1 reads LGHNA; CDR2 reads YNFKEQ. The CDR3 region has the DNA TGTGCCAGCAGCCGAACTAGCGGGGGGGATAATGAGCAGTTCTTC. Protein: CASSRTSGGDNEQFF.

This clonotype was counted only a few times. The gene calls are TRBV20-1 and TRBJ1-2, with D uncertain. The CDR3 loop spans 13 amino acids. The V end was cut by 3 bases, the J end by 5 bases, with 13 bases between. CDR1 is DFQATT and CDR2 is SNEGSKA in the germline V gene (reference sequence). For the CDR3, the DNA is TGCAGTGCTAGCCCCATCTCGGGGTATGGCTACACCTTC. Its translation: CSASPISGYGYTF.

The chain couples TRBV18 to TRBJ2-3, with 9 bases matching TRBD1. Germline CDR1 KGHSH, CDR2 LQKENI. The junction had 14 bases not matched to a gene; V was cut back by 3 bases and J by 4 bases. CDR3 length: 18 amino acids. CDR3 sequence: CASSPRGTGRNIPDTQYF. As DNA, the CDR3 is TGTGCCAGCTCACCCCGAGGGACAGGGCGTAATATACCAGATACGCAGTATTTT.

The chain links TRBV12-3 or TRBV12-4 to TRBJ2-1; D not resolved. The CDR3 is made up of 12 amino acids. Trimming cost V 5 bases and J 7 bases, with 9 bases left between them. In DNA form, the CDR3 reads TGTGCCAGCAGTAACGCGGTGAATGAGCAGTTCTTC. Its protein is CASSNAVNEQFF.

The chain recombines TRBV6-2 or TRBV6-3 with TRBJ2-1; 11 bases match TRBD2. With 8 bases clipped from V and 3 bases from J, the junction kept 15 bases outside the gene matches. This CDR3 is 18 amino acids long. Germline CDR1 and CDR2: MNHEY and SVGEGT. The CDR3 loop reads CASRGELAGERFYNEQFF. The CDR3, as DNA: TGTGCCAGCCGAGGGGAACTAGCGGGGGAACGCTTCTACAATGAGCAGTTCTTC.

This sequence joins TRBV20-1 and TRBJ2-2, with TRBD2 as a possible D gene (5 bases). The CDR3 spans 14 residues. CDR1 and CDR2 from the germline V gene are DFQATT and SNEGSKA (reference sequence). The germline V and J ends were trimmed by 1 base and 4 bases, with 10 bases remaining between them. CDR3 in DNA: TGCAGTGCTAGAGCCTGGAGCGGCACCGGGGAGCTGTTTTTT. This codes for CSARAWSGTGELFF.

The CDR3 sequence is CASSEDSFPSSYEQYF. In DNA form, the CDR3 reads TGCGCCAGCAGTGAGGACAGTTTCCCCAGTTCCTACGAGCAGTACTTC. The chain recombines TRBV5-1 with TRBJ2-7, with D tentatively TRBD1 (6 bases). Germline V gene data show CDR1 as SGHRS and CDR2 as YFSETQ. Trimming took off 5 bases at V and 1 base at J, with 19 bases between the two ends. The CDR3 runs 16 residues.

The chain is built from TRBV14 and TRBJ2-5; D may be TRBD2 (5 bases). Germline values: CDR1 SGHDN, CDR2 FVKESK. CDR3 length: 12 residues. V dropped 4 bases and J dropped 4 bases, with 7 bases sitting between them. In nucleotides, the CDR3 is TGTGCCAGCAGCCCCGGAGGAGAGACCCAGTACTTC. Protein: CASSPGGETQYF.

In DNA form, the CDR3 reads TGTGCCAGCCTAGGGATGGGGATGAAGGAGCAGTACTTC. Translation: CASLGMGMKEQYF. This sequence joins TRBV27 and TRBJ2-7; D is unresolved. The CDR3 consists of 13 residues. Trimming stripped 8 bases from V and 7 bases from J, with 18 bases between. CDR1 and CDR2 from the germline V gene are MNHEY and SMNVEV (reference sequence).

The genes are TRBV7-3 and TRBJ2-1; D is unclear. The V end was cut by 2 bases, the J end by 2 bases, with 7 bases between. There are 14 residues in the CDR3. The germline V gene has CDR1 SGHTA and CDR2 FQGTGA. CDR3 sequence (DNA): TGTGCCAGCAGCTTAGGCGTGCCCTACAATGAGCAGTTCTTC. Protein: CASSLGVPYNEQFF.

The V call is TRBV10-2, the J call TRBJ2-7; TRBD2 matches 8 bases. J was trimmed by 2 bases and V by 5 bases; bases with no gene match: 5. Germline V gene data show CDR1 as WSHSY and CDR2 as SAAADI. The CDR3 length is 14 residues. CDR3 sequence: CASSWVAGTYEQYF. The CDR3 DNA sequence: TGCGCCAGCAGTTGGGTAGCGGGGACCTACGAGCAGTACTTC.